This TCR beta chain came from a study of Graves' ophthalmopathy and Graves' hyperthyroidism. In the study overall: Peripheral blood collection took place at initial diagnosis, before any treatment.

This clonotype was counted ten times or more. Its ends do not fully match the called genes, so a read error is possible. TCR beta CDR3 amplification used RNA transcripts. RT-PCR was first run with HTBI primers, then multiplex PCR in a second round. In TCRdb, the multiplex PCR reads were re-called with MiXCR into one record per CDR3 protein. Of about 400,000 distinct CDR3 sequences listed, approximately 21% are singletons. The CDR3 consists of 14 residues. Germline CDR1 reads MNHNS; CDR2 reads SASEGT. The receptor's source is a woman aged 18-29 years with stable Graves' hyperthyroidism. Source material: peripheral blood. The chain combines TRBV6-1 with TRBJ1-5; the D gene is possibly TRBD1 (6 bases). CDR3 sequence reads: CASSAQGTNQPRHF. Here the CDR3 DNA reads TGTGCCAGCAGTGCACAGGGCACTAATCAGCCCCGGCATTTT.